The 11 T cell receptor beta chains listed next were all sequenced from one sample in a study of cytomegalovirus exposure and HLA in healthy donors. It was with 60 Vbeta and 13 Jbeta primers that the PCR ran. Profiling relied on immunoSEQ multiplex PCR, and the TCRdb table lists in-frame clones only, not all of them. The data show around 220,000 clones, with almost 80% seen just once and roughly 2% held by the top ten. The material sequenced was PBMCs. The receptors stem from a man between 18 and 29 years old in good health and CMV-seronegative.

The V and J genes are TRBV5-3 and TRBJ1-1; D is unresolved. TRBV5-3 is labeled an ORF, and its function is uncertain. The CDR3 consists of 13 residues. Trimming took 1 base from V and 1 from J, leaving 5 bases between them. The CDR3 sequence is CARSLTQNTEAFF. The CDR3 nucleotides read TGTGCCAGAAGCTTGACTCAGAACACTGAAGCTTTCTTT.

The chain couples TRBV28 to TRBJ1-1; 7 bases fit TRBD1. The CDR3 consists of 13 residues. Germline assignment: CDR1 MDHEN and CDR2 SYDVKM. V lost 5 bases to trimming and J lost 1 base; unmatched junction nucleotides: 1. The CDR3 nucleotides read TGTGCCAGCAGTCGACAGGGGAACACTGAAGCTTTCTTT. Residues: CASSRQGNTEAFF.

This chain joins TRBV30 and TRBJ1-3; no reliable D call. Trimming left V 3 bases short and J 3 bases short, with 3 bases between. The CDR3 loop spans 11 amino acids. The germline CDR1 and CDR2 sequences are GTSNPN and SVGIG (reference sequence). CDR3 nucleotide sequence: TGTGCCTGGAGCCTTGGAAACACCATATATTTT. Its protein product is CAWSLGNTIYF.

The sample holds one count of this clone. This chain links TRBV25-1 with TRBJ2-7, with unresolved D. The CDR3 has 12 amino acids. The germline V gene encodes CDR1 MGHDK and CDR2 SYGVNS. V dropped 4 bases and J dropped 4 bases, with 8 bases sitting between them. The CDR3 sequence is CASSVAGYEQYF. The CDR3 DNA sequence: TGTGCCAGCAGTGTCGCAGGTTACGAGCAGTACTTC.

The rearrangement links TRBV9 to TRBJ2-4; TRBD2 might be the D (6 bases). The CDR3 length is 16 residues. Deletions cut 4 bases from V and 5 bases from J, with 19 bases between. Germline V lookup: CDR1 SGDLS, CDR2 YYNGEE. The CDR3 coding sequence is TGTGCCAGCAGCCCCCGTTTGGGCCCGGGGGAAAACATTCAGTACTTC. This gives the protein CASSPRLGPGENIQYF.

This clone was counted between two and nine times. The chain uses TRBV5-1 and TRBJ1-2, with 8 bases fitting TRBD1. Trimming removed 4 bases from V and 2 bases from J; junction bases left unmatched: 7. The CDR3 consists of 15 residues. Germline V gene lookup returns CDR1 SGHRS and CDR2 YFSETQ. The CDR3: CASSPSRGLNYGYTF. The CDR3 region has the DNA TGCGCCAGCAGCCCTTCCAGGGGGCTCAACTATGGCTACACCTTC.

The chain is built from TRBV5-1 and TRBJ2-7, with TRBD1 matching 8 bases. Germline trimming cut 2 bases from V and 1 base from J; bases unmatched to any gene: 2. This CDR3 region has 14 residues. Per germline, CDR1 SGHRS and CDR2 YFSETQ. The chain's CDR3 is CASSFTGGSYEQYF. DNA of the CDR3: TGCGCCAGCAGCTTCACAGGGGGTTCCTACGAGCAGTACTTC.

The chain links TRBV15 to TRBJ2-5; 8 bases are a match to TRBD1. Germline CDR1 is LNHNV and CDR2 is YYDKDF (reference sequence). Germline trimming cut 3 bases from V and 1 base from J; bases unmatched to any gene: 4. This CDR3 is built from 15 residues. The chain's CDR3 is CATSSPTGAQETQYF. CDR3 nucleotides: TGTGCCACCAGCAGTCCGACAGGGGCCCAAGAGACCCAGTACTTC.

The V and J genes are TRBV7-6 and TRBJ2-5, with unresolved D. Looked up from germline, CDR1 is SGHVS and CDR2 is FNYEAQ. This CDR3 spans 13 amino acids. Trimming stripped 1 base from V and 6 bases from J, with 9 bases between. The DNA for the CDR3 is TGTGCCAGCAGCTTAGGGGCAGGAAAGACCCAGTACTTC. Its protein product is CASSLGAGKTQYF.

In its sample, this clone was seen a few times. The chain has TRBV6-4 and TRBJ2-1, with D maybe TRBD2 (5 bases). Trimming shortened V by 0 bases and J by 8 bases, and 14 bases separated the two germline ends. Per germline, CDR1 MRHNA and CDR2 SNTAGT. This CDR3 contains 15 residues. Here the CDR3 DNA reads TGTGCCAGCAGTGACTCCTCTAGGGATAGCGATGAGCAGTTCTTC. Translated: CASSDSSRDSDEQFF.

This chain joins TRBV19 and TRBJ2-3, with 10 positions matching TRBD2. The germline V gene has CDR1 LNHDA and CDR2 SQIVND (reference sequence). This CDR3 region has 17 residues. J was trimmed by 2 bases and V by 4 bases; bases with no gene match: 9. CDR3 sequence (DNA): TGTGCCAGTAGTAGGGGCCCCCTAGCGGGAGACACAGATACGCAGTATTTT. Translated, it gives CASSRGPLAGDTDTQYF.